These 10 T cell receptor beta chains came from one sample sequenced in a study of CD8+ T cells in alopecia areata. After pooling, cutaneous lymph node cells were sorted with CD4, CD8alpha, NKG2D, NKG2ACE and other markers. As the sequencing template, cDNA was produced by extracting RNA and reverse transcribing it. Only in-frame clones appear in the TCRdb table, and some are missing; sequencing was by immunoSEQ multiplex PCR. This record lists over 250,000 clones, none seen once only, and the top ten clones contain about 1.2%. Sequencing was done on a sample of CD4+ T cells sorted from a lymph node. These receptors came from a C3H/HeJ mouse with alopecia areata. Strain MHC haplotype: H2-k.

Worth noting for this clone: Gene names refer to mouse genes. The read falls 4 residues short of the CDR3 end, and the missing part is taken from the germline J gene. The V call is TRBV13-2, the J call TRBJ2-1; D could derive from TRBD1 or TRBD2 (5 bases each). V lost 0 bases to trimming and J lost 5 bases, with 9 bases between them. CDR3 length: 14 amino acids. Looked up from germline, CDR1 is NNHNN and CDR2 is SYGAGS (reference sequence). Partial CDR3 DNA: TGTGCCAGCGGTGATGGGGGGAAGGATGCT. Translation gives CASGDGGKDA. The full CDR3 protein reads CASGDGGKDAEQFF.

As for this clone: The gene symbols are mouse symbols. The CDR3 end is not reached by the read, which stops 4 residues before it; the germline J gene fills it in. The gene calls are TRBV31 and TRBJ2-1; D not certain. The CDR3 extends over 14 amino acids. CDR1 is GKSSPN, CDR2 SITVG, per germline. Trimming stripped 0 bases from V and 2 bases from J, with 8 bases between. The chain's CDR3 is CAWSLSSDYAEQFF. CDR3 DNA, as far as it was read: TGTGCCTGGAGTCTTAGTTCAGACTATGCT.

In the case of this clone: Genes and germline are mouse. The sequenced CDR3 bases are TGCACCTGCAGTGCAGATATCAGGGGAAACACCGGG. This sequence encodes CTCSADIRGNTG. The whole CDR3 sequence reads CTCSADIRGNTGQLYF. This chain uses TRBV1 with TRBJ2-2, with D possibly matching TRBD1 (6 bases). The read comes to an end 4 residues before the CDR3 does, leaving the germline J gene to fill in the end. The germline V gene has CDR1 NSQYPW and CDR2 LRSPGD (reference sequence). The CDR3 length is 16 residues. Trimming removed 0 bases from V and 1 base from J, with 9 bases in between.

This clone has only a few counts. Mouse gene names and germline throughout. The CDR3 end is not reached by the read, which stops 4 residues before it; the germline J gene fills it in. This specimen includes other DNA sequences encoding the same CDR3. The gene calls are TRBV31 and TRBJ2-2, with D perhaps TRBD2 (7 bases). Between the trimmed V and J ends, which lost 0 bases and 2 bases, there was a span of 10 bases. This CDR3 spans 15 amino acids. Germline V CDR1 and CDR2: GKSSPN, SITVG. Incomplete CDR3 DNA: TGTGCCTGGAGTCTGAGGGGGGCCAACACCGGG. This sequence encodes CAWSLRGANTG. The full-length CDR3 reads as CAWSLRGANTGQLYF.

Comment on this clone: Genes and germline are mouse. The CDR3 extends 4 residues past the end of the read, so its final part is completed from the germline J gene. The chain carries TRBV1 and TRBJ2-5; TRBD1 is a possible D gene (6 bases). Germline assignment: CDR1 NSQYPW and CDR2 LRSPGD (reference sequence). The CDR3 totals 16 residues. Trimming shortened V by 0 bases and J by 3 bases, and 13 bases separated the two germline ends. The CDR3 sequence: CTCSAEGGGQQDTQYF. The sequenced part of the CDR3 DNA is TGCACCTGCAGTGCAGAAGGAGGGGGACAACAAGAC. The complete variable domain, with remaining parts taken from reference TRBV1 and TRBJ2-5, reads VTLLEQNPRWRLVPRGQAVNLRCILKNSQYPWMSWYQQDLQKQLQWLFTLRSPGDKEVKSLPGADYLATRVTDTELRLQVANMSQGRTLYCTCSAEGGGQQDTQYFGPGTRLLVL.

On this clone: Gene names denote mouse genes. The CDR3 goes on 4 residues after the read ends, and that part is filled in from the germline J gene. V usage is TRBV19 and J usage is TRBJ2-3; maybe TRBD1 (6 bases). This CDR3 region has 15 residues. Between the trimmed V and J ends, which lost 2 bases and 0 bases, there was a span of 10 bases. Germline assignment: CDR1 FNHDT and CDR2 SITEND (reference sequence). CDR3 protein: CASSMGTPSAETLYF. CDR3 bases read: TGTGCCAGCAGTATGGGGACACCTAGTGCAGAA.

Details on this clone: Gene names and germline refer to mouse. Sequencing ends 4 residues short of the CDR3 end; the germline J gene provides the rest. This chain connects TRBV1 to TRBJ2-5, with TRBD1 identical over 8 bases. This CDR3 is 14 amino acids long. Germline CDR1 NSQYPW, CDR2 LRSPGD (reference sequence). The covered CDR3 bases are TGCACCTGCAGTGCTGAGACAGGGGTGGAC. Protein sequence: CTCSAETGVD. From start to end, the CDR3 is CTCSAETGVDTQYF.

In the case of this clone: All gene names here are mouse names. The CDR3 loop is CASRKTGNSDYTF. CDR3 bases read: TGTGCCAGCAGAAAAACAGGGAACTCC. V and J are TRBV14 and TRBJ1-2, with D possibly matching TRBD1 (6 bases). The read finishes 4 residues shy of the CDR3 end, and the germline J gene is used to complete it. The CDR3 length is 13 residues. Germline CDR1 and CDR2: SGHDT and FRDEAV. V gave up 5 bases and J gave up 2 bases, with 10 bases separating them.

This clone was observed a few times. The gene names given are mouse names. The CDR3 is cut off 4 residues early in the read; its end comes from the germline J gene. This chain links TRBV17 with TRBJ2-1; 10 bases are shared with TRBD2. Germline lookup yields CDR1 MNHDT and CDR2 YYDKIL. V shed 2 bases, J shed 6 bases, and the junction held 4 bases outside the gene matches. CDR3 length equals 15 residues. The CDR3 loop is CASSRLGGPGAEQFF. The sequenced part of the CDR3 DNA is TGTGCTAGCAGTAGACTGGGGGGGCCCGGTGCT.

This clone has a handful of counts. Gene names refer to mouse genes. The sequence runs out 4 residues before the end of the CDR3; the remainder is reconstructed from the germline J gene. The chain links TRBV1 to TRBJ2-1; D is unresolved. The germline gives CDR1 NSQYPW, CDR2 LRSPGD (reference sequence). V was pared by 0 bases and J by 1 base, with 7 bases between. This CDR3 is built from 15 residues. CDR3: CTCSADGSNYAEQFF. CDR3 DNA, as far as it was read: TGCACCTGCAGTGCAGATGGGTCCAACTATGCT.